These 20 T cell receptor beta chains originate from one sample sequenced in a study of T cell changes during pregnancy in multiple sclerosis (dated by TCRdb to about 2019). Library preparation was by the immunoSEQ multiplex PCR assay. TCRdb took this table from immuneACCESS and kept in-frame rearrangements with V and J called. Such tables lack part of the clones; where checked against another copy, unresolved V genes explain under half of the gap, and the rest is unexplained. The sample table shows 50,000 to 65,000 clones, and 90% to 95% are seen once. Of the sample, about 0.93% falls within the top ten clones. The sample here was peripheral blood, taken in the first trimester of pregnancy. These receptors originate from a female donor with multiple sclerosis, enrolled in a pregnancy study.

The CDR3 DNA reads as TGTGCCAGCAGTTGGCAGAGGGGGTCGGCTGAAGCTTTCTTT. The encoded protein is CASSWQRGSAEAFF. The chain links TRBV6-5 to TRBJ1-1; TRBD1 might be the D (6 bases). V was cut by 4 bases and J by 6 bases, with 15 bases left in between. This CDR3 contains 14 residues. The germline gives CDR1 MNHEY, CDR2 SVGAGI.

The rearrangement links TRBV4-1 to TRBJ1-3; D is ambiguous. V lost 4 bases to trimming and J lost 4 bases, with 20 bases between them. The V gene's germline CDR1 is MGHRA and CDR2 YSYEKL. The CDR3 runs 17 residues. The CDR3 nucleotides read TGCGCCAGCAGCCCCACGGACTATCCAGTATACGGAAACACCATATATTTT. Amino acid sequence: CASSPTDYPVYGNTIYF.

On this clone itself: The same CDR3 is also encoded by other DNA sequences in this sample. The chain combines TRBV30 with TRBJ2-7; TRBD1 agrees at 10 bases. The CDR3 loop spans 13 amino acids. Trimming cost V 2 bases and J 4 bases; bases outside gene matches: 2. Germline CDR1 and CDR2: GTSNPN and SVGIG (reference sequence). The CDR3 sequence: CAWSPDRGYEQYF. The CDR3 region has the DNA TGTGCCTGGAGTCCGGACAGGGGGTACGAGCAGTACTTC.

This CDR3 is CASSSWTGSNQPQHF. CDR3 in DNA: TGTGCCAGCAGTTCGTGGACAGGGAGCAATCAGCCCCAGCATTTT. This sequence joins TRBV27 and TRBJ1-5; 8 bases are a match to TRBD1. Germline CDR1 is MNHEY and CDR2 is SMNVEV (reference sequence). Trimming cost V 4 bases and J 1 base; bases outside gene matches: 3. The CDR3 covers 15 residues.

The J gene is TRBJ1-1, the V gene TRBV27; tentative D call: TRBD1 (6 bases). V lost 2 bases and J 0 bases, leaving 16 bases between the germline ends. The CDR3 runs 17 residues. CDR1 is MNHEY, CDR2 SMNVEV, per germline (reference sequence). The CDR3 loop is CASSLQGTLPMNTEAFF. CDR3 DNA: TGTGCCAGCAGTTTACAGGGGACCCTTCCTATGAACACTGAAGCTTTCTTT.

V gene TRBV29-1 combines with J gene TRBJ2-5; 9 positions agree with TRBD2. Per germline, CDR1 SQVTM and CDR2 ANQGSEA. J gave up 4 bases and V 3 bases, and 6 bases lay outside the gene matches. This CDR3 has 14 residues. The chain's CDR3 is CSVDSLAGIETQYF. DNA of the CDR3: TGCAGCGTTGATAGCCTAGCGGGGATAGAGACCCAGTACTTC.

The rearrangement joins TRBV27 to TRBJ1-6; D call uncertain. This CDR3 is 14 amino acids long. Germline CDR1 and CDR2: MNHEY and SMNVEV (reference sequence). Trimming removed 2 bases at V and 0 bases at J, with 2 bases between. The CDR3 nucleotides are TGTGCCAGCAGTTTACACTCCTATAATTCACCCCTCCACTTT. This sequence encodes CASSLHSYNSPLHF.

This chain links TRBV6-1 with TRBJ1-2; D ambiguous. The germline V and J ends were trimmed by 7 bases and 4 bases, with 13 bases remaining between them. Germline V gene data show CDR1 as MNHNS and CDR2 as SASEGT. The CDR3 covers 13 residues. The CDR3 reads CASTPESLYGYTF. CDR3 in DNA: TGTGCCAGCACCCCGGAGAGCCTCTATGGCTACACCTTC.

J is TRBJ2-3 and V is TRBV6-1, with 10 positions matching TRBD2. The CDR3 has 14 amino acids. Germline V gene lookup returns CDR1 MNHNS and CDR2 SASEGT. Trimming took 2 bases from V and 6 from J; bases not matched to a gene: 2. The CDR3 coding sequence is TGTGCCAGCAGTGAAAGCGGGGGGGCGGATACGCAGTATTTT. Protein: CASSESGGADTQYF.

The rearrangement links TRBV14 to TRBJ1-2; the match to TRBD1 covers 7 bases. The CDR3 runs 14 residues. Germline V gene data show CDR1 as SGHDN and CDR2 as FVKESK. With V trimmed by 3 bases and J by 2 bases, 3 bases remained unmatched. CDR3 loop: CASSQMGQNYGYTF. CDR3 nucleotides: TGTGCCAGCAGCCAGATGGGACAGAACTATGGCTACACCTTC. The variable domain in full, completed from reference TRBV14 and TRBJ1-2, reads EAGVTQFPSHSVIEKGQTVTLRCDPISGHDNLYWYRRVMGKEIKFLLHFVKESKQDESGMPNNRFLAERTGGTYSTLKVQPAELEDSGVYFCASSQMGQNYGYTFGSGTRLTVV.

The sample holds a few counts of this clone. The chain links TRBV5-1 to TRBJ1-4; 7 nucleotides line up with TRBD1. CDR3 length: 13 amino acids. From germline, CDR1 is SGHRS and CDR2 YFSETQ. With 6 bases clipped from V and 7 bases from J, the junction kept 6 bases outside the gene matches. The DNA of the CDR3 is TGCGCCAGCACCTACAGGGGTGGTGAAAAACTGTTTTTT. Its translation is CASTYRGGEKLFF. Complete variable domain (other parts from reference TRBV5-1 and TRBJ1-4): KAGVTQTPRYLIKTRGQQVTLSCSPISGHRSVSWYQQTPGQGLQFLFEYFSETQRNKGNFPGRFSGRQFSNSRSEMNVSTLELGDSALYLCASTYRGGEKLFFGSGTQLSVL.

The V and J genes are TRBV4-1 and TRBJ1-5, with 12 bases fitting TRBD1. From germline, CDR1 is MGHRA and CDR2 YSYEKL. V was clipped by 0 bases and J by 7 bases; unmatched bases: 4. The length of the CDR3 is 16 residues. CDR3 coding DNA: TGCGCCAGCAGCCAAGATATGGGGACAGGGGGCCAGCCCCAGCATTTT. Amino acid sequence: CASSQDMGTGGQPQHF.

Remarks on this clone: A read error may explain this, as a much larger clone is one base away. This sample includes further DNA sequences coding for the same CDR3. The chain joins TRBV29-1 to TRBJ1-1; D unresolved. CDR3 length: 14 residues. Trimming cost V 4 bases and J 7 bases, with 19 bases left between them. The V gene's germline CDR1 is SQVTM and CDR2 ANQGSEA. For the CDR3, the DNA is TGCAGCGTTGCTCCCGATCCCAGGCTACTTGAAGCTTTCTTT. Protein sequence: CSVAPDPRLLEAFF.

The V and J genes are TRBV6-5 and TRBJ1-2; D possibly corresponds to TRBD1 (5 bases). The V gene's germline CDR1 is MNHEY and CDR2 SVGAGI. The CDR3 is made up of 14 amino acids. Trimming cost V 7 bases and J 2 bases, with 14 bases left between them. For the CDR3, the DNA is TGTGCCAGCACCGCGGGGGGGTCGAACTATGGCTACACCTTC. Translating gives CASTAGGSNYGYTF.

The CDR3 sequence: CAWSGELSNQPQHF. The DNA for the CDR3 is TGTGCCTGGAGTGGAGAACTTAGCAATCAGCCCCAGCATTTT. The V gene is TRBV30, the J gene TRBJ1-5; D uncertain. V was pared by 1 base and J by 0 bases, with 7 bases between. The CDR3 is 14 amino acids. Germline values: CDR1 GTSNPN, CDR2 SVGIG (reference sequence).

This chain links TRBV11-3 with TRBJ1-4; 10 nucleotides match TRBD1. J lost 8 bases, V lost 3 bases, and 3 bases had no gene match. The CDR3 totals 14 residues. CDR1 and CDR2 (germline): SGHNT, YENEEA. CDR3 sequence reads: CASSFGQGGEKLFF. The CDR3 nucleotides are TGTGCCAGCAGCTTCGGACAGGGGGGCGAAAAACTGTTTTTT. The full variable domain, completed using reference TRBV11-3 and TRBJ1-4, is EAGVVQSPRYKIIEKKQPVAFWCNPISGHNTLYWYLQNLGQGPELLIRYENEEAVDDSQLPKDRFSAERLKGVDSTLKIQPAELGDSAVYLCASSFGQGGEKLFFGSGTQLSVL.

The genes are TRBV10-1 and TRBJ2-4, with 7 nucleotides matching TRBD2. Germline CDR1 is WNHNN and CDR2 is SYGVQD (reference sequence). The V and J ends lost 0 bases and 8 bases, in that order; junction bases with no gene match: 10. This CDR3 spans 16 amino acids. DNA for the CDR3: TGCGCCAGCAGTGAGTCGAAAGCGGGGAGGGAGGACATTCAGTACTTC. Its translation is CASSESKAGREDIQYF.

This clone was seen a handful of times. This chain links TRBV5-4 with TRBJ1-1; TRBD1 is a possible D gene (5 bases). With 4 bases removed from V and 3 bases from J, the gap between germline ends came to 10 bases. Germline V gene sequence: CDR1 SGHNT, CDR2 YYREEE (reference sequence). The CDR3 spans 13 residues. This chain's CDR3 is CASSPTQDTEAFF. The CDR3 region has the DNA TGTGCCAGCAGCCCTACACAGGACACTGAAGCTTTCTTT. Looking up the rest from reference TRBV5-4 and TRBJ1-1 gives the full variable domain: ETGVTQSPTHLIKTRGQQVTLRCSSQSGHNTVSWYQQALGQGPQFIFQYYREEENGRGNFPPRFSGLQFPNYSSELNVNALELDDSALYLCASSPTQDTEAFFGQGTRLTVV.

The chain has TRBV6-5 and TRBJ1-2, with D possibly TRBD1 on 5 matching bases. CDR1 is MNHEY, CDR2 SVGAGI, per germline. The germline V and J ends were trimmed by 4 bases and 2 bases, with 8 bases remaining between them. The CDR3 sequence is 13 residues long. The CDR3 nucleotides read TGTGCCAGCAGTTTGCAGGGAAACTATGGCTACACCTTC. Translating it yields CASSLQGNYGYTF.

This chain links TRBV4-2 with TRBJ2-5; 8 positions match TRBD1. CDR3 size: 17 residues. Trimming took 3 bases from V and 4 from J; bases not matched to a gene: 13. Germline V gene lookup returns CDR1 LGHNA and CDR2 YNFKEQ. DNA of the CDR3: TGTGCCAGCAGCCACAAGGCAGGGGGCTCGCCGGCAGAGACCCAGTACTTC. Translation gives CASSHKAGGSPAETQYF.